The clone carrying this TCR beta chain occurred a few times. Its target is unknown. A sample-barcoded 5' primer and a J-beta primer mix were used in a second PCR of roughly 7 to 11 cycles. A template-switch adaptor containing 12 random nucleotides labeled each cDNA molecule. In TCRdb, the 5' RACE reads were re-called with MiXCR into one record per CDR3 protein. The sample gives over a million distinct CDR3 sequences, 40% to 50% of which show up once; 7.9% is in the top ten. The data stem from a study of blood T cells in healthy people across ages. Study overall: About one barcoded beta molecule per two T cells was the capture yield of template switching. Study observations and caveats: Comparison with aged donors showed that long-lived donors had more naive CD4+ cells and higher diversity.

Per individual sample, total RNA of at least 6 micrograms was extracted. From germline, CDR1 is MNHEY and CDR2 SVGEGT. V lost 8 bases and J lost 1, with 15 bases in between. The CDR3 runs to 15 residues. The chain couples TRBV6-2 or TRBV6-3 to TRBJ2-1; D is possibly TRBD1 or TRBD2 (5 bases each). The sequence derives from a woman aged 18-35 years in good health. Sequencing was done on a sample of blood. In DNA form, the CDR3 reads TGTGCCAGCGCCTCGGGTTGGGGGTCCTACAATGAGCAGTTCTTC. Its protein product is CASASGWGSYNEQFF.